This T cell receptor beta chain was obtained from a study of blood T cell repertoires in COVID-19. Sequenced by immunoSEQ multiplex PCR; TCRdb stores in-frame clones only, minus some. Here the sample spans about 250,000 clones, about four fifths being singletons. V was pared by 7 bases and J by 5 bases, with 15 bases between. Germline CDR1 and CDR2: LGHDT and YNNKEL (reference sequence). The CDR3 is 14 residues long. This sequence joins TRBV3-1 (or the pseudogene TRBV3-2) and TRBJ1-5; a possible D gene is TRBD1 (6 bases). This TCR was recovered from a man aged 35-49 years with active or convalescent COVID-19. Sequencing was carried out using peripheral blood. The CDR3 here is CASIRGGHYQPQHF. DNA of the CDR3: TGTGCCAGCATAAGGGGGGGTCACTATCAGCCCCAGCATTTT.